The entry below gives a single T cell receptor beta chain sequence along with its context. A read error may produce the germline difference seen at one junction end. This record belongs to a study of blood T cell repertoires in COVID-19. In the study overall: Some COVID-19 samples were acute and others convalescent; all came from the United States, Italy and Spain. PBMCs, B-cell-depleted T cells, or T cells were the source of the cDNA or gDNA that made up the material.

Enrolled during active infection, Seattle patients were then followed longitudinally. The germline CDR1 and CDR2 sequences are SGHKS and YYEKEE (reference sequence). There are 16 residues in the CDR3. Study processing details: From reference gene primer amplification, estimates of nucleated cell counts were derived. Measured with immunoSEQ multiplex PCR; TCRdb has only the in-frame clones, and not every one. The D gene and trimming were derived from the DNA, and the V and J assignments and clone size from that table. The table lists 150,000 or so clones, around 87% of them singletons. The sequence derives from a man younger than 30 with COVID-19, enrolled during active disease. Sequenced: peripheral blood. The rearrangement uses TRBV5-5 and TRBJ1-4; a weak D match, TRBD1 (6 bases). The CDR3 region has the DNA TGTGCCAGCAGCTTGGAAACTCGGACAGACTATGAGAAACTGCTTTTT. Encoded protein: CASSLETRTDYEKLLF.